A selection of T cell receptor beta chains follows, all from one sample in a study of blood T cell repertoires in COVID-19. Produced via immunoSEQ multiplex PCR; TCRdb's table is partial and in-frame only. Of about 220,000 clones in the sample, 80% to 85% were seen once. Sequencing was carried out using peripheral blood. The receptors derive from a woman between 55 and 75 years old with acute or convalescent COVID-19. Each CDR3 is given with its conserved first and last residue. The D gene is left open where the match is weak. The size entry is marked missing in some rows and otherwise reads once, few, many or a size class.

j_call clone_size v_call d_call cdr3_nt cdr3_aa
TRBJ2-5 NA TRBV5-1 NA TGCGCCAGCAGCTATGGGACTGCCCAAGAGACCCAGTACTTC CASSYGTAQETQYF
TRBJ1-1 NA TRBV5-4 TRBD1 TGTGCCAGCAGCTTGTGGGACAGGGGCACTGAAGCTTTCTTT CASSLWDRGTEAFF
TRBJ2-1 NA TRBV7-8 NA TGTGCCAGCAGCCTCACGGCGGCAGGGGACGGATGGGAGTTCTTC CASSLTAAGDGWEFF
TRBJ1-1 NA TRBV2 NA TGTGCCAGCAGACATCCGGGACTAATGAACACTGAAGCTTTCTTT CASRHPGLMNTEAFF
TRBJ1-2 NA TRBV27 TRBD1 TGTGCCAGCAGTTTATCGGTTAAGGGGGCACTTAACTATGGCTACACCTTC CASSLSVKGALNYGYTF
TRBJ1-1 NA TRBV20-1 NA TGCAGTGTTCGCCGAGACACTGAAGCTTTCTTT CSVRRDTEAFF
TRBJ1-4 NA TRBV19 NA TGTGCCAGCGCAGCCGACAGGTCGGAAGAAAAACTGTTTTTT CASAADRSEEKLFF
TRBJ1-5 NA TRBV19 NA TGTGCCAGTAGATATAGCAATCAGCCCCAGCATTTT CASRYSNQPQHF
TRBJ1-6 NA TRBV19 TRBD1 TGTGCCAGTAGTATCAATACCGGGACAGGGGCCCATAATTCACCCCTCCACTTT CASSINTGTGAHNSPLHF
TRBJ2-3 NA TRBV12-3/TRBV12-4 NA TGTGCCAGCAGTGTTCTAGATACGCAGTATTTT CASSVLDTQYF
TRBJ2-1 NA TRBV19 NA TGTGCCAGTAGTATAGCGGCAGGGGCTAGCTCCTACAATGAGCAGTTCTTC CASSIAAGASSYNEQFF
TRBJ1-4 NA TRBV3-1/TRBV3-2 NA TGTGCCAGCAGCCAAAGACAAGAAAAACTGTTTTTT CASSQRQEKLFF
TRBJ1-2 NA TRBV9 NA TGTGCCAGCAGCGTAGGGGGCACCCCTCTAGGCTATGGCTACACCTTC CASSVGGTPLGYGYTF
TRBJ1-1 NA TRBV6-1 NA TGTGCCAGCAGTGAAGGGTCAGCCCGGGGTAACACTGAAGCTTTCTTT CASSEGSARGNTEAFF
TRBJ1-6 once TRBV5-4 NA TGTGCCAGCAGCTTTGTCACGGATAATTCACCCCTCCACTTT CASSFVTDNSPLHF
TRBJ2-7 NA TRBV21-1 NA TGTGCCAGCAGCAAAGTGGACAGGGGGCAGTACGAGCAGTACTTC CASSKVDRGQYEQYF
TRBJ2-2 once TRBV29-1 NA TGCAGCGTTGACGCGGCGAACACCGGGGAGCTGTTTTTT CSVDAANTGELFF
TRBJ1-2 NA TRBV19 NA TGTGCCAGTTCCGTTTGGGGGGGGAAGGAGGCTGGCTACACCTTC CASSVWGGKEAGYTF
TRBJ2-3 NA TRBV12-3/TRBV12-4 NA TGTGCCAGCGGAACTACCACAGATACGCAGTATTTT CASGTTTDTQYF
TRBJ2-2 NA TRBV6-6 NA TGTGCCAGCAGGGGGTCGAGGGTTTACGGGGAGCTGTTTTTT CASRGSRVYGELFF
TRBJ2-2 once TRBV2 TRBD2 TGTGCCAGCAGTGGGGTCAGCGGGGGGGCGACCGGGGAGCTGTTTTTT CASSGVSGGATGELFF
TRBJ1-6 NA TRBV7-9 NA TGTGCCAGCAGCTTAGATGGGCGTTCACCCCTCCACTTT CASSLDGRSPLHF
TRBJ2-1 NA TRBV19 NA TGTGCCAGTAGTGATACAGGGCTAGCCTACAATGAGCAGTTCTTC CASSDTGLAYNEQFF
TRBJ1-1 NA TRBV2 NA TGTGCCAGCGCTCTCGGGAACACTGAAGCTTTCTTT CASALGNTEAFF
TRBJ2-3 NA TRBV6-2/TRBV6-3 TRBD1 TGTGCCAGCAGTTACGGCCGGGACAGTACTAGCACAGATACGCAGTATTTT CASSYGRDSTSTDTQYF
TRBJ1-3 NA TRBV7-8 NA TGTGCCAGCAGCCACGGGGGGAGGACCATATATTTT CASSHGGRTIYF
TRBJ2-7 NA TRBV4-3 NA TGCGCCAGCAGCCAGGATCTGGGGGGTTTGCAGTACTTC CASSQDLGGLQYF
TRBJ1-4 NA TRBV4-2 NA TGTGCCAGCAGCCCCCGAGGGGAAAAACTGTTTTTT CASSPRGEKLFF
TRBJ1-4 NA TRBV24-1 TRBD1 TGTGCCACCAGTGACTCTGACAGGGGGCATGAAAAACTGTTTTTT CATSDSDRGHEKLFF
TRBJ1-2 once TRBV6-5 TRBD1 TGTGCCAGCAGTACTCGGACAGGGGACTATGGCTACACCTTC CASSTRTGDYGYTF
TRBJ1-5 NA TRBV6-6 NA TGTGCCAGCAGTTCATCGGACACCCAGCCCCAGCATTTT CASSSSDTQPQHF
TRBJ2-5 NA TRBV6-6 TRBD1 TGTGCCAGCAGTTACTCAGGACAGGGACGAGAGACCCAGTACTTC CASSYSGQGRETQYF